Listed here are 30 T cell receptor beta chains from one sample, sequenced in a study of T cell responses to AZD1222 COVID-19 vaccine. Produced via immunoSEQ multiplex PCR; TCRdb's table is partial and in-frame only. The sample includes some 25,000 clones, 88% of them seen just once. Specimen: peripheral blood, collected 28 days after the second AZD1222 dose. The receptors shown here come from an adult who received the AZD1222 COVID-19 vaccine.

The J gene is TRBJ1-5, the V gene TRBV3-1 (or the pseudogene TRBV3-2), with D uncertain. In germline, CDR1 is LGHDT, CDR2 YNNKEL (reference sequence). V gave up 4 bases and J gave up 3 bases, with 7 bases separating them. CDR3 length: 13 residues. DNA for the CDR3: TGTGCCAGCAGCCCCTTTATCAATCAGCCCCAGCATTTT. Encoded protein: CASSPFINQPQHF.

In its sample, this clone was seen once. CDR3 in DNA: TGTGCCAGCAGTTTTAAGGGCGGAAACACCATATATTTT. This encodes CASSFKGGNTIYF. The chain is built from TRBV6-5 and TRBJ1-3; D remains unclear. V lost 4 bases to trimming and J lost 4 bases, with 8 bases between them. CDR3 length equals 13 residues. CDR1 MNHEY and CDR2 SVGAGI come from the germline V gene.

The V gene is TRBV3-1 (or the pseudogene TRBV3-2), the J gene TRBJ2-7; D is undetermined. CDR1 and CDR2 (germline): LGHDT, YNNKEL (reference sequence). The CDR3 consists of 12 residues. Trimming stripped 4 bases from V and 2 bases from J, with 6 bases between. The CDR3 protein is CASSRATYEQYF. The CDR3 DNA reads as TGTGCCAGCAGCCGTGCTACCTACGAGCAGTACTTC.

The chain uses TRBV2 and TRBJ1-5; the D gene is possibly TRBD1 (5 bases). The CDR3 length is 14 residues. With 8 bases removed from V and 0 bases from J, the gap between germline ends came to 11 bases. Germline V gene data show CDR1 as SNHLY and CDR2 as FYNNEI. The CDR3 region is CASGARASNQPQHF. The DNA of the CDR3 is TGTGCCAGCGGGGCGAGGGCTAGCAATCAGCCCCAGCATTTT. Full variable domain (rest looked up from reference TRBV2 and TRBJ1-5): EPEVTQTPSHQVTQMGQEVILRCVPISNHLYFYWYRQILGQKVEFLVSFYNNEISEKSEIFDDQFSVERPDGSNFTLKIRSTKLEDSAMYFCASGARASNQPQHFGDGTRLSIL.

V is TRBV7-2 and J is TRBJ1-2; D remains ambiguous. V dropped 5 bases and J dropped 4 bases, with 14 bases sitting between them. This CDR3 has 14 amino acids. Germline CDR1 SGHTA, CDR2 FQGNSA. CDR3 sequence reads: CASSPLTQSYGYTF. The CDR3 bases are TGTGCCAGCAGCCCCCTAACCCAGAGCTATGGCTACACCTTC.

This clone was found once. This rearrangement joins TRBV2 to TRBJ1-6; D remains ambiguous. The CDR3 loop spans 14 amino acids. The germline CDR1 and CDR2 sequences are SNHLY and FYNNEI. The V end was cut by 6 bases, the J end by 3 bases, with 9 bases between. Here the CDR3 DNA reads TGTGCCAGCAGGGCCCGGGGCTATAATTCACCCCTCCACTTT. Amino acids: CASRARGYNSPLHF.

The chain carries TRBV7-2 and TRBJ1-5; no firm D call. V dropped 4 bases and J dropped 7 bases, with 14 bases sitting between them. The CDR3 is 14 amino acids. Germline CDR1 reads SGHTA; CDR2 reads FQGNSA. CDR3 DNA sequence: TGTGCCAGCAGCTCTCACCCTGGCGAGCAGCCCCAGCATTTT. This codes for CASSSHPGEQPQHF. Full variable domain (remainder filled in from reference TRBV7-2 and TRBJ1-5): GAGVSQSPSNKVTEKGKDVELRCDPISGHTALYWYRQSLGQGLEFLIYFQGNSAPDKSGLPSDRFSAERTGGSVSTLTIQRTQQEDSAVYLCASSSHPGEQPQHFGDGTRLSIL.

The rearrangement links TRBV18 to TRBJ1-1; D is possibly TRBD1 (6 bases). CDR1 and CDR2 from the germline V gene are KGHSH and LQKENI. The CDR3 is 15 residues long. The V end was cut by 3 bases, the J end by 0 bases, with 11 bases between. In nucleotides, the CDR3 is TGTGCCAGCTCACCTAGACAGGTAATGAACACTGAAGCTTTCTTT. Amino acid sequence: CASSPRQVMNTEAFF. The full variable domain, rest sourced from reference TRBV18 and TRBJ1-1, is NAGVMQNPRHLVRRRGQEARLRCSPMKGHSHVYWYRQLPEEGLKFMVYLQKENIIDESGMPKERFSAEFPKEGPSILRIQQVVRGDSAAYFCASSPRQVMNTEAFFGQGTRLTVV.

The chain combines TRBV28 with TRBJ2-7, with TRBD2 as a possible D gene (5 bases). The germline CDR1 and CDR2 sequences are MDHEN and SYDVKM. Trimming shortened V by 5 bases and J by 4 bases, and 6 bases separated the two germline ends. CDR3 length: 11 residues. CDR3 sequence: CASSRTYEQYF. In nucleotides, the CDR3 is TGTGCCAGCAGTCGGACTTACGAGCAGTACTTC.

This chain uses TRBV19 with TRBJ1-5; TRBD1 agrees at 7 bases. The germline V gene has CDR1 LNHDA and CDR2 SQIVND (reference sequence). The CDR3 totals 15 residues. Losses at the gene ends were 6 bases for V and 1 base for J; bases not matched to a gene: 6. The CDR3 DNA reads TGTGCCAGTAGATCGACAGGGAGAAGCAATCAGCCCCAGCATTTT. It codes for CASRSTGRSNQPQHF.

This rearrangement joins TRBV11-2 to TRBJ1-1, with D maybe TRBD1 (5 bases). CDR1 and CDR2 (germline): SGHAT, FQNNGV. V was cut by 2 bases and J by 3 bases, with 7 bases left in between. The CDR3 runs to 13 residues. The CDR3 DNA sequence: TGTGCCAGCAGCTTATCGACAGACACTGAAGCTTTCTTT. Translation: CASSLSTDTEAFF.

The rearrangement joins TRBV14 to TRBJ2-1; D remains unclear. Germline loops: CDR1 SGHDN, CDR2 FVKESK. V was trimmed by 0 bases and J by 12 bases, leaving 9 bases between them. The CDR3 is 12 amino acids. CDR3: CASSQDRLGQFF. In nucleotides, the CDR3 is TGTGCCAGCAGCCAAGATCGCCTGGGGCAGTTCTTC.

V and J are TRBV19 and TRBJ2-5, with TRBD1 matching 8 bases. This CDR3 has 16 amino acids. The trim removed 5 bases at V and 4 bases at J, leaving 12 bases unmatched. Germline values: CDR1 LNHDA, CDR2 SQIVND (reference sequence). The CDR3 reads CASSLGQGARGETQYF. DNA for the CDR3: TGTGCCAGTAGTCTGGGCCAGGGGGCGAGGGGAGAGACCCAGTACTTC. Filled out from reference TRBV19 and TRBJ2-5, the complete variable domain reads DGGITQSPKYLFRKEGQNVTLSCEQNLNHDAMYWYRQDPGQGLRLIYYSQIVNDFQKGDIAEGYSVSREKKESFPLTVTSAQKNPTAFYLCASSLGQGARGETQYFGPGTRLLVL.

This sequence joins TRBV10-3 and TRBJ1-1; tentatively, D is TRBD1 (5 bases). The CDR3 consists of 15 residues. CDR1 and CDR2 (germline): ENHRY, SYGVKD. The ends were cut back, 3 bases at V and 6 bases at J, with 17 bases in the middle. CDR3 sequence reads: CAISDRVEGDAEAFF. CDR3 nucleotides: TGTGCCATCAGTGATCGAGTGGAAGGGGATGCTGAAGCTTTCTTT.

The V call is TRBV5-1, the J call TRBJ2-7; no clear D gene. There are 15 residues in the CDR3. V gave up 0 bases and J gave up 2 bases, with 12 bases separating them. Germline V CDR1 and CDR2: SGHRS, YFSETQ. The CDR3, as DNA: TGCGCCAGCAGCTTGGGAATGGGGTTGGCCTACGAGCAGTACTTC. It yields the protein CASSLGMGLAYEQYF.

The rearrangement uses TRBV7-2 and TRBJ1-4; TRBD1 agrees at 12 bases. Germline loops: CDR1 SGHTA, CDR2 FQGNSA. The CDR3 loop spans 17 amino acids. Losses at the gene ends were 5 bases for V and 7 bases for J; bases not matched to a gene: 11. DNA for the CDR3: TGTGCCAGCAGCCCAGGGGACAGGGGGCTTAGTTCTGAAAAACTGTTTTTT. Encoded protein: CASSPGDRGLSSEKLFF.

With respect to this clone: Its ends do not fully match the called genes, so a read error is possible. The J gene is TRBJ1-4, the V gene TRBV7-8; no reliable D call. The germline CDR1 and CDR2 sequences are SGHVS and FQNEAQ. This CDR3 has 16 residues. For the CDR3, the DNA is TGTGCTAGCAGCCAATGGGGAGACTCAACTAATGAAAAACTGTTTTTT. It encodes CASSQWGDSTNEKLFF.

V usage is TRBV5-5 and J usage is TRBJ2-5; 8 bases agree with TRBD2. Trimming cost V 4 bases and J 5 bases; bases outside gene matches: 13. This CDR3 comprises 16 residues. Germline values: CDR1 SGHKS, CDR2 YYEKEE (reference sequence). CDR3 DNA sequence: TGTGCCAGCAGCCCCGGGGGACTAGGAGAAGGGGAGACCCAGTACTTC. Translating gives CASSPGGLGEGETQYF.

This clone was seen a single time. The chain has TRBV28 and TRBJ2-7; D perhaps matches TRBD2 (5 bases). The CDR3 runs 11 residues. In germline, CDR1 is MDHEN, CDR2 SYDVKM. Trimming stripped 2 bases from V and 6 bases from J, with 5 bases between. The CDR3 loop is CASSLGLEQYF. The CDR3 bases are TGTGCCAGCAGTTTAGGACTCGAGCAGTACTTC.

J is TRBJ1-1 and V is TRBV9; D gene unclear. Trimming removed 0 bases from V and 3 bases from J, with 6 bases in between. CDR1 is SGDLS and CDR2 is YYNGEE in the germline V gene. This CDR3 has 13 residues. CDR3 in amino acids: CASSVGPDTEAFF. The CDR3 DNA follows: TGTGCCAGCAGCGTAGGACCGGACACTGAAGCTTTCTTT.

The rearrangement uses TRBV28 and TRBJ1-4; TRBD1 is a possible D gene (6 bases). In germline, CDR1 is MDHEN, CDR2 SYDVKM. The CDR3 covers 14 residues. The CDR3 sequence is CVVGEGATNEKLFF. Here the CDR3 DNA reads TGTGTTGTAGGTGAGGGGGCAACTAATGAAAAACTGTTTTTT.

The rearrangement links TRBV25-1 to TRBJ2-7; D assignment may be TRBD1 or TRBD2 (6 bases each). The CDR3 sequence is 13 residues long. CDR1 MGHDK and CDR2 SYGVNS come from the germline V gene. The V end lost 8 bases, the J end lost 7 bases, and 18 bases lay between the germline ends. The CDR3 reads CASRGTSDREQYF. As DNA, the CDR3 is TGTGCCAGCCGCGGGACATCCGACAGGGAGCAGTACTTC.

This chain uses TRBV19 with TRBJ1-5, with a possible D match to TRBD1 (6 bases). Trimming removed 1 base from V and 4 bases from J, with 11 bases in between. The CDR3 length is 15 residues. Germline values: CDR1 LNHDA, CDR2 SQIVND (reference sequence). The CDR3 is CASSIAGVGNQPQHF. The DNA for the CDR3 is TGTGCCAGTAGTATAGCAGGGGTCGGAAATCAGCCCCAGCATTTT.

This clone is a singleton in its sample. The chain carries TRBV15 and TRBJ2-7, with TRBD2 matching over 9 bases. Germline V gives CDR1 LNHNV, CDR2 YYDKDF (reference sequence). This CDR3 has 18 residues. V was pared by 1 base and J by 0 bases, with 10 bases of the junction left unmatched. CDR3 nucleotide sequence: TGTGCCACCAGCAGAGTAGGGAATCTAGCGGGGAGCTCCTACGAGCAGTACTTC. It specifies CATSRVGNLAGSSYEQYF.

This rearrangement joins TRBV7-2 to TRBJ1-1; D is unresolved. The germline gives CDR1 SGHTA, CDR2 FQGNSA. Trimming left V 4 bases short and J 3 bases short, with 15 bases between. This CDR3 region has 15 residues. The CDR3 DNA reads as TGTGCCAGCAGCTACGAAGGACTTAAACACACTGAAGCTTTCTTT. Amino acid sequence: CASSYEGLKHTEAFF.

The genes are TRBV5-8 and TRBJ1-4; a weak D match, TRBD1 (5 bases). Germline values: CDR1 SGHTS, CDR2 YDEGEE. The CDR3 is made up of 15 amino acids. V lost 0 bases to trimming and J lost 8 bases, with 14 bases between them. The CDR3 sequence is CASSLGRGAAEKLFF. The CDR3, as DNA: TGTGCCAGCAGCTTGGGTCGCGGGGCGGCCGAAAAACTGTTTTTT.

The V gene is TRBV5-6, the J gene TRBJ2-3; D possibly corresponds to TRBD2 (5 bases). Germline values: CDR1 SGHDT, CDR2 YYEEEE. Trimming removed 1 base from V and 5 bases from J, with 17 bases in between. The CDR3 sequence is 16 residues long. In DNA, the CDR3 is TGTGCCAGCAGCTTGAGTGCGGGCGGCACCTTAGATACGCAGTATTTT. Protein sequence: CASSLSAGGTLDTQYF.

In DNA, the CDR3 is TGTGCCAGCAGTTACTCCCTCTCGAAAGCTAACTATGGCTACACCTTC. Protein sequence: CASSYSLSKANYGYTF. V gene TRBV6-2 or TRBV6-3 combines with J gene TRBJ1-2; D not resolved. CDR1 is MNHEY, CDR2 SVGEGT, per germline. This CDR3 region has 16 residues. Trimming left V 0 bases short and J 0 bases short, with 11 bases between.

CDR3 nucleotides: TGTGCCAGCAGCCCCGGGACAGAAAATTCACCCCTCCACTTT. Protein product: CASSPGTENSPLHF. This chain connects TRBV6-2 or TRBV6-3 to TRBJ1-6, with 7 bases lining up with TRBD1. CDR1 MNHEY and CDR2 SVGEGT come from the germline V gene. This CDR3 spans 14 amino acids. Trimming removed 6 bases from V and 7 bases from J; junction bases left unmatched: 6.

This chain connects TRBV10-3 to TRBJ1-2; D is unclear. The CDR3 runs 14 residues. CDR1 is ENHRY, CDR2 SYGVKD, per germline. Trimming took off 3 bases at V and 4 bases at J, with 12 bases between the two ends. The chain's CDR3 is CAISDPGKTYGYTF. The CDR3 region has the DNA TGTGCCATCAGTGACCCCGGGAAAACCTATGGCTACACCTTC.